The sequence of this T cell receptor (beta chain) was determined in a study of shared clonotypes between healthy human individuals. Whole-study findings and limits: For sorted subsets, rarefaction showed incomplete sequencing despite large depth.

To note about this clone: The target antigen is unknown. Other DNA sequences in this specimen translate into the identical CDR3.

In the original analysis: For the immunoSEQ data, sequences were junction-only without quality scores, so filtering differed. Clones were read by immunoSEQ multiplex PCR, and TCRdb kept only the in-frame ones, dropping some. The DNA was the basis for D and trimming; V, J and clone size are from that table. This sample yields about 2.2 million clones, of which about 93% are seen a single time; approximately 1.6% belongs to the top ten. Positive CCR7 selection of CD45RO-negative cells yielded the naive CD8 cells, and terminally differentiated effector memory CD45RA+ cells were excluded. Adult Caucasians living in Nashville, Tennessee made up all of the donors. V shed 6 bases, J shed 2 bases, and the junction held 2 bases outside the gene matches. This CDR3 has 13 residues. The V gene's germline CDR1 is SNHLY and CDR2 FYNNEI.

This clonotype was sampled from a man younger than 30 in good health. Some clones in this sample may be carry-over from other donors' samples. This chain uses TRBV2 with TRBJ2-7; 9 bases line up with TRBD1. The specimen was naive CD8+ T cells from PBMCs. The CDR3 region is CASRDRGPYEQYF. The CDR3 DNA sequence: TGTGCCAGCAGGGACAGGGGACCCTACGAGCAGTACTTC.